This T cell receptor (beta chain) was observed in a study of beta chain features in type 1 diabetes. Study background: Regarding age, gender and cell yields, patients proved similar to healthy donors.

General study points: Type 1 diabetes patients had fewer VDJ junction insertions and more deletions. Compared with healthy donors, patients appeared to share more similar naive, central memory and regulatory TCRB repertoires.

This clone was detected a few times. Its antigen is still unknown. cDNA synthesis used the whole RNA isolate, giving expressed TCRB sequences. Measured with immunoSEQ multiplex PCR; TCRdb has only the in-frame clones, and not every one. The sample includes fewer than 650,000 clones, about 14% of them seen just once. Averaging roughly 0.12 L, one heparinised blood draw came from each individual donor. The CDR3 contains 15 residues. V gave up 6 bases and J gave up 4 bases, with 15 bases separating them. Germline CDR1 is ENHRY and CDR2 is SYGVKD. This clonotype originated in a man between 18 and 29 years old in good health. This chain uses TRBV10-3 with TRBJ2-2, with D tentatively TRBD1 or TRBD2 (6 bases each). What was sequenced was naive CD4+ T cells from blood. Here the CDR3 DNA reads TGTGCCATCAGGACGGGGGCACCGATCACCGGGGAGCTGTTTTTT. Translating gives CAIRTGAPITGELFF.